These 13 T cell receptor beta chains were all obtained from the same sample, sequenced in a study. Each CDR3 protein gets one entry after TCRdb re-called the RT-PCR reads with MiXCR. The sample contains about 680,000 distinct CDR3 sequences, approximately 15% of which appear only once. Sequencing was performed on memory CD4+ T cells from blood. The receptors were gathered from a female donor in good health, serving as a healthy control.

This clonotype has ten or more counts. The rearrangement uses TRBV4-3 and TRBJ2-3; TRBD2 aligns across 7 bases. This CDR3 has 13 amino acids. V was pared by 4 bases and J by 11 bases, with 9 bases of the junction left unmatched. Looked up from germline, CDR1 is LGHNA and CDR2 is YSLEER. The CDR3 spells CASSRGGQVKQYF. The CDR3 DNA is TGCGCCAGCAGCCGGGGAGGGCAGGTTAAGCAGTATTTT.

This clonotype occurred many times. The rearrangement joins TRBV20-1 to TRBJ2-1; 8 bases line up with TRBD1. The CDR3 has 15 residues. J lost 7 bases, V lost 0 bases, and 8 bases had no gene match. Germline V gene data show CDR1 as DFQATT and CDR2 as SNEGSKA (reference sequence). The CDR3 region is CSARDQGAAKNEQFF. CDR3 nucleotides: TGCAGTGCTAGAGACCAGGGGGCAGCGAAAAATGAGCAGTTCTTC.

This clonotype has a handful of counts. The rearrangement joins TRBV4-1 to TRBJ1-6; perhaps TRBD1 as D (6 bases). Germline CDR1 is MGHRA and CDR2 is YSYEKL. Trimming took off 2 bases at V and 6 bases at J, with 14 bases between the two ends. The CDR3 loop spans 16 amino acids. The DNA of the CDR3 is TGCGCCAGCAGCCAACAGACAACAGGGTTTAATTCACCCCTCCACTTT. Translating it yields CASSQQTTGFNSPLHF.

This clonotype was seen ten or more times. This chain joins TRBV20-1 and TRBJ2-2; 7 nucleotides line up with TRBD2. V was clipped by 0 bases and J by 3 bases; unmatched bases: 7. Looked up from germline, CDR1 is DFQATT and CDR2 is SNEGSKA (reference sequence). This CDR3 has 16 residues. The CDR3: CSARDQREADTGELFF. DNA of the CDR3: TGCAGTGCTAGAGATCAACGGGAGGCGGACACCGGGGAGCTGTTTTTT.

The rearrangement links TRBV6-2 or TRBV6-3 to TRBJ2-1; D uncertain. The germline V and J ends were trimmed by 5 bases and 4 bases, with 9 bases remaining between them. Germline CDR1 is MNHEY and CDR2 is SVGEGT. This CDR3 has 13 residues. CDR3 sequence reads: CASSRTLYNEQFF. The CDR3 DNA reads TGTGCCAGCAGTAGGACCCTATACAATGAGCAGTTCTTC.

The chain uses TRBV6-1 and TRBJ1-4; D gene uncertain. Per the germline V gene, CDR1 is MNHNS and CDR2 is SASEGT. With 8 bases removed from V and 3 bases from J, the gap between germline ends came to 13 bases. CDR3 size: 14 residues. The CDR3 loop reads CASGRPGANEKLFF. For the CDR3, the DNA is TGTGCCAGCGGCCGGCCAGGAGCTAATGAAAAACTGTTTTTT.

Concerning this clonotype: An end of the junction does not agree with germline; a read error may underlie this. J is TRBJ1-1 and V is TRBV7-3; 9 bases line up with TRBD1. CDR3 length: 17 residues. Germline values: CDR1 SGHTA, CDR2 FQGTGA. The CDR3 DNA sequence: TGTGCCAGCAGTTTAACCGGGACAGGGACATGGAACACTGAAGCTTTCTTT. This sequence encodes CASSLTGTGTWNTEAFF.

For the CDR3, the DNA is TGTGCCAGCATCCCCCGGGGGCAGGGGAACACCGGGGAGCTGTTTTTT. It encodes CASIPRGQGNTGELFF. The chain combines TRBV7-2 with TRBJ2-2, with D perhaps assigned TRBD1 or TRBD2 (6 bases each). From germline, CDR1 is SGHTA and CDR2 FQGNSA. The V end lost 7 bases, the J end lost 1 base, and 16 bases lay between the germline ends. The CDR3 has 16 residues.

This clonotype occurred a few times. The chain joins TRBV18 to TRBJ1-1, with a weak D call TRBD1 (6 bases). Looked up from germline, CDR1 is KGHSH and CDR2 is LQKENI. This CDR3 region has 16 residues. The germline V and J ends were trimmed by 3 bases and 5 bases, with 19 bases remaining between them. CDR3 loop: CASSPASRGVFTEAFF. The CDR3 nucleotides are TGTGCCAGCTCACCGGCATCAAGGGGGGTATTTACTGAAGCTTTCTTT.

CDR3 sequence reads: CASKKDASSYNEQFF. Written as DNA, the CDR3 is TGTGCCAGCAAGAAAGACGCGAGCTCCTACAATGAGCAGTTCTTC. V usage is TRBV2 and J usage is TRBJ2-1, with D unclear. The CDR3 has 15 amino acids. Trimming removed 7 bases at V and 0 bases at J, with 13 bases between. Per the germline V gene, CDR1 is SNHLY and CDR2 is FYNNEI.

The sample holds a few counts of this clonotype. The chain employs TRBV9 and TRBJ2-3, with D possibly being TRBD2 (6 bases). CDR1 and CDR2 (germline): SGDLS, YYNGEE. This CDR3 spans 15 amino acids. V dropped 4 bases and J dropped 2 bases, with 14 bases sitting between them. CDR3 region: CASSITGVPTDTQYF. CDR3 in DNA: TGTGCCAGCAGCATTACGGGGGTACCCACAGATACGCAGTATTTT.

V gene TRBV20-1 combines with J gene TRBJ1-1, with D tentatively TRBD1 (6 bases). Looked up from germline, CDR1 is DFQATT and CDR2 is SNEGSKA (reference sequence). CDR3 size: 14 residues. Trimming removed 0 bases at V and 1 base at J, with 9 bases between. In DNA, the CDR3 is TGCAGTGCTAGAGACAGGGGACCGAACACTGAAGCTTTCTTT. As protein: CSARDRGPNTEAFF.

The table lists this clonotype with a few counts. The chain combines TRBV6-6 with TRBJ2-2, with TRBD1 as a possible D gene (5 bases). CDR3 length: 15 residues. The V and J ends lost 2 bases and 2 bases respectively, with 9 bases between them. CDR1 MNHNY and CDR2 SVGAGI come from the germline V gene (reference sequence). The CDR3 coding sequence is TGTGCCAGCAGTTACCCCGGACATAACACCGGGGAGCTGTTTTTT. Protein product: CASSYPGHNTGELFF.